This TCR beta chain was sequenced in a study of identical twins. Study-level findings and limits: It was out-of-frame TCR alpha sharing in monozygotic twins that models underestimated.

Template switching added a universal primer binding site, and final cDNA carried unique molecular identifiers. TCRdb called the 5' RACE reads again in MiXCR, with one record for every CDR3 protein. The repertoire has about 530,000 distinct CDR3 sequences, about 15% of them found once; the top ten carry 0.44%. This clonotype was detected only a few times. Its antigen remains unidentified. This CDR3 is 14 amino acids long. Germline V gene data show CDR1 as KGHDR and CDR2 as SFDVKD. Between the trimmed V and J ends, which lost 7 bases and 0 bases, there was a span of 8 bases. These data are also associated with another study on yellow fever vaccine responses in identical twins.

The specimen was CD4+ T cells sorted from blood. This receptor was obtained from a woman between 18 and 29 years old in good health. The V call is TRBV24-1, the J call TRBJ2-2; possibly TRBD1 for D (5 bases). CDR3 loop: CATRQDANTGELFF. CDR3 coding DNA: TGTGCCACCAGACAGGACGCGAACACCGGGGAGCTGTTTTTT.